The 32 T cell receptor beta chains presented below share a single source sample, sequenced in a study of T cell clusters in autoimmune cytopenias. Multiplex touch-down PCR amplified TRB using TRB-A and TRB-B pools in one tube. TCRdb re-called the multiplex PCR reads and catalogs CDR3 proteins one per entry, DNA excluded. In all, the sample yields thousands of distinct CDR3 sequences. About 37,500 genome equivalents of blood DNA were amplified for TRB. Sequences were obtained from peripheral blood. The receptors derive from a human donor with an autoimmune cytopenia or autoimmune hepatitis (not recorded which).

The chain couples TRBV5-4 to TRBJ2-7; TCRdb outputs TRBD1, but without DNA this stays unchecked. Germline CDR1 SGHNT, CDR2 YYREEE (reference sequence). The CDR3 is 13 amino acids. CDR3 residues: CASNRQGAYEQYF.

Considering frequency, this clonotype is medium-sized. V is TRBV6-1 and J is TRBJ1-2; as DNA is missing, the TRBD1 call by TCRdb cannot be tested. CDR3 size: 13 residues. Germline V lookup: CDR1 MNHNS, CDR2 SASEGT. The CDR3 spells CASRVQGNYGYTF.

The chain couples TRBV5-1 to TRBJ2-6; the D call from TCRdb, TRBD1, cannot be confirmed without DNA. The CDR3 runs to 16 residues. Germline V gene lookup returns CDR1 SGHRS and CDR2 YFSETQ. The CDR3 spells CASSLAGGAWANVLTF.

In terms of frequency, this clonotype is medium-sized. The V call is TRBV7-9, the J call TRBJ2-1; there is no DNA to check the TCRdb D call of TRBD1. Per the germline V gene, CDR1 is SEHNR and CDR2 is FQNEAQ (reference sequence). The CDR3 consists of 16 residues. The chain's CDR3 is CASSLAVAQADNEQFF.

The V and J genes are TRBV18 and TRBJ2-7; TCRdb's assignment of TRBD1 cannot be checked, as there is no DNA. CDR1 and CDR2 from the germline V gene are KGHSH and LQKENI. The CDR3 is 15 residues long. This CDR3 reads CASSPGGQGVYEQYF.

The chain joins TRBV6-2 or TRBV6-3 to TRBJ1-1; absent DNA, TCRdb's TRBD1 call cannot be checked. The V gene's germline CDR1 is MNHEY and CDR2 SVGEGT. The CDR3 runs 13 residues. The CDR3 reads CASSRRGGPEAFF.

By frequency, this clonotype is medium-sized. The gene calls are TRBV19 and TRBJ2-1; TCRdb's D gene call, TRBD2, goes unchecked for lack of DNA. This CDR3 has 15 amino acids. The germline CDR1 and CDR2 sequences are LNHDA and SQIVND (reference sequence). CDR3 loop: CASSALRAGGNEQFF.

This clonotype is labeled medium-sized (0.01 to 0.1%) based on frequency. The V and J genes are TRBV12-3 or TRBV12-4 and TRBJ1-2; no DNA is available, so the TRBD1 call from TCRdb remains unchecked. The CDR3 length is 14 residues. The CDR3 sequence: CASSPGRMNYGYTF.

This clonotype is identified as medium-sized from frequency. The rearrangement links TRBV7-6 to TRBJ2-7; TCRdb names TRBD1, which stays unverified in the absence of DNA. CDR3 length equals 15 residues. Germline lookup yields CDR1 SGHVS and CDR2 FNYEAQ. The CDR3 is CASSPQGGQGYEQYF.

This clonotype shows up as medium-sized by frequency. This chain joins TRBV12-3 or TRBV12-4 and TRBJ2-1; TCRdb's assignment of TRBD1 cannot be checked, as there is no DNA. This CDR3 region has 13 residues. The CDR3 loop is CASSSGGPNEQFF.

The chain links TRBV4-3 to TRBJ1-4. Looked up from germline, CDR1 is LGHNA and CDR2 is YSLEER. The CDR3 length is 16 residues. CDR3 protein: CASSYLGLITGEKLFF.

This rearrangement joins TRBV20-1 to TRBJ1-2; TCRdb calls TRBD1, which cannot be checked without DNA. Germline V gene data show CDR1 as DFQATT and CDR2 as SNEGSKA (reference sequence). CDR3 length: 15 residues. The CDR3 loop is CSARGGLGNNYGYTF.

This clonotype is classed as medium-sized by frequency. V usage is TRBV19 and J usage is TRBJ2-5. Germline V lookup: CDR1 LNHDA, CDR2 SQIVND (reference sequence). The CDR3 spans 13 residues. CDR3 sequence: CASSIGGGETQYF.

This chain connects TRBV11-2 to TRBJ2-3. The CDR3 is 15 amino acids. Per the germline V gene, CDR1 is SGHAT and CDR2 is FQNNGV. The CDR3 region is CASSLDVGSTDTQYF.

The rearrangement uses TRBV24-1 and TRBJ2-6; the TCRdb D gene call, TRBD2, has no DNA to confirm it. This CDR3 has 19 amino acids. Germline loops: CDR1 KGHDR, CDR2 SFDVKD. The CDR3 sequence is CATSDKGGLAGAWANVLTF.

This clonotype is called medium-sized based on its frequency. The chain combines TRBV29-1 with TRBJ1-4. CDR3 length: 11 amino acids. Germline CDR1 and CDR2: SQVTM and ANQGSEA. CDR3: CSVVVEEKLFF.

V is TRBV5-8 and J is TRBJ2-4; TCRdb calls TRBD1, which cannot be checked without DNA. Germline V gene data show CDR1 as SGHTS and CDR2 as YDEGEE. The CDR3 sequence is 14 residues long. Here the CDR3 reads CASSSQGWENIQYF.

This sequence joins TRBV10-3 and TRBJ1-1; TCRdb picks TRBD1, but there is no DNA to check that call. The germline V gene encodes CDR1 ENHRY and CDR2 SYGVKD. The CDR3 is 13 residues long. CDR3: CAISGKGGTEAFF.

This clonotype is labeled medium-sized based on frequency. The chain couples TRBV6-5 to TRBJ2-7. The CDR3 is 12 amino acids. Germline V gene lookup returns CDR1 MNHEY and CDR2 SVGAGI. CDR3 region: CASWDWRNEQYF.

The chain joins TRBV4-3 to TRBJ2-7; the TCRdb D gene call, TRBD2, has no DNA to confirm it. In germline, CDR1 is LGHNA, CDR2 YSLEER. The length of the CDR3 is 16 residues. The chain's CDR3 is CASSKTSGTGFGEQYF.

The J gene is TRBJ2-1, the V gene TRBV20-1; TCRdb's D gene call, TRBD2, goes unchecked for lack of DNA. CDR1 DFQATT and CDR2 SNEGSKA come from the germline V gene (reference sequence). There are 15 residues in the CDR3. The CDR3 reads CSAEGTSGRAYEQFF.

This clonotype ranks as medium-sized in terms of frequency. This chain connects TRBV6-2 or TRBV6-3 to TRBJ2-7; the TRBD2 assignment by TCRdb is unverifiable without DNA. CDR1 is MNHEY and CDR2 is SVGEGT in the germline V gene. The CDR3 sequence is 18 residues long. CDR3 residues: CASSYSRDPGTAAYEQYF.

The chain joins TRBV7-9 to TRBJ2-3; the D call from TCRdb, TRBD2, cannot be confirmed without DNA. The CDR3 loop spans 15 amino acids. Germline CDR1 and CDR2: SEHNR and FQNEAQ (reference sequence). The CDR3 sequence is CASSPLAGGRDTQYF.

This clonotype ranks as medium-sized in terms of frequency. The CDR3 sequence: CASSSNGDPQETQYF. V is TRBV6-5 and J is TRBJ2-5; TCRdb indicates TRBD2, and absent DNA this call remains unverified. This CDR3 region has 15 residues. Germline V gene sequence: CDR1 MNHEY, CDR2 SVGAGI.

The rearrangement links TRBV20-1 to TRBJ1-1. The CDR3 length is 14 residues. Looked up from germline, CDR1 is DFQATT and CDR2 is SNEGSKA (reference sequence). The CDR3: CSASGGMGNTEAFF.

This clonotype ranks as medium-sized in terms of frequency. The V and J genes are TRBV6-5 and TRBJ1-2; TCRdb outputs TRBD1, but without DNA this stays unchecked. Per the germline V gene, CDR1 is MNHEY and CDR2 is SVGAGI. The CDR3 is 15 residues long. CDR3 loop: CASSALRQGGHGYTF.

Considering frequency, this clonotype is medium-sized. The CDR3 protein is CASSLSGAQVTGELFF. The chain links TRBV5-5 to TRBJ2-2; TCRdb gives TRBD1 as the D gene, but with no DNA this cannot be confirmed. This CDR3 spans 16 amino acids. Per the germline V gene, CDR1 is SGHKS and CDR2 is YYEKEE (reference sequence).

This clonotype shows up as medium-sized by frequency. This chain links TRBV19 with TRBJ1-4; the D call from TCRdb, TRBD1, cannot be confirmed without DNA. Germline CDR1 LNHDA, CDR2 SQIVND (reference sequence). This CDR3 has 12 residues. CDR3 amino acids: CASSIYRGKLFF.

By frequency, this clonotype registers medium-sized. The chain employs TRBV5-5 and TRBJ2-7. Germline V gene lookup returns CDR1 SGHKS and CDR2 YYEKEE (reference sequence). The CDR3 has 13 amino acids. CDR3: CASSWDMVYEQYF. Full variable domain (remainder filled in from reference TRBV5-5 and TRBJ2-7): DAGVTQSPTHLIKTRGQQVTLRCSPISGHKSVSWYQQVLGQGPQFIFQYYEKEERGRGNFPDRFSARQFPNYSSELNVNALLLGDSALYLCASSWDMVYEQYFGPGTRLTVT.

This chain uses TRBV30 with TRBJ2-1; as DNA is missing, the TRBD2 call by TCRdb cannot be tested. This CDR3 has 13 residues. The germline V gene has CDR1 GTSNPN and CDR2 SVGIG (reference sequence). The CDR3 loop reads CAWRRPVGNEQFF.

This clonotype is identified as medium-sized from frequency. The gene calls are TRBV29-1 and TRBJ1-2. Per germline, CDR1 SQVTM and CDR2 ANQGSEA. The CDR3 has 12 amino acids. CDR3 protein: CSVEERDYGYTF.

This clonotype is called medium-sized based on its frequency. J is TRBJ2-7 and V is TRBV5-4; without DNA, the TCRdb call of TRBD1 cannot be checked. The CDR3 has 13 residues. Germline V gives CDR1 SGHNT, CDR2 YYREEE (reference sequence). CDR3 amino acids: CASSLRGAGEQYF.